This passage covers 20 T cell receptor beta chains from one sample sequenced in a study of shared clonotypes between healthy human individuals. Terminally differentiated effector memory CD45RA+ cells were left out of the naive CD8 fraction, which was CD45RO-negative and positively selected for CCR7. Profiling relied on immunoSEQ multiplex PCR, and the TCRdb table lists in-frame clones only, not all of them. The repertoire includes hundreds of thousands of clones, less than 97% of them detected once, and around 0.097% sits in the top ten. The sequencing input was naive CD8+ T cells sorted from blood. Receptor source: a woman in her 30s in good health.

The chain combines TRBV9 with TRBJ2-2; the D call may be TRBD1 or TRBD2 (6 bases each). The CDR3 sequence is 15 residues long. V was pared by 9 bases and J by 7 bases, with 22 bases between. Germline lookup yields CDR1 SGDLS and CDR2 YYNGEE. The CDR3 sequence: CATEGGTQTSGELFF. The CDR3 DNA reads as TGTGCCACCGAGGGGGGAACTCAGACAAGCGGGGAGCTGTTTTTT.

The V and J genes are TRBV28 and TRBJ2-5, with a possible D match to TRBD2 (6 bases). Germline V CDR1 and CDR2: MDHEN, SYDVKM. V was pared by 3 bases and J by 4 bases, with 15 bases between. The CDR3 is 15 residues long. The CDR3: CASSLGRGAGETQYF. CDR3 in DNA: TGTGCCAGCAGTTTGGGGCGGGGTGCGGGAGAGACCCAGTACTTC. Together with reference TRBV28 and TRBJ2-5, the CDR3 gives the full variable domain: DVKVTQSSRYLVKRTGEKVFLECVQDMDHENMFWYRQDPGLGLRLIYFSYDVKMKEKGDIPEGYSVSREKKERFSLILESASTNQTSMYLCASSLGRGAGETQYFGPGTRLLVL.

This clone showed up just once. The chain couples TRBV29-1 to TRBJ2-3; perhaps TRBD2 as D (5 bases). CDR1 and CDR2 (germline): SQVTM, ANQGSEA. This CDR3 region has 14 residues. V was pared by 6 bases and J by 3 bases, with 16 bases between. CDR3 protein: CSVDGETRTDTQYF. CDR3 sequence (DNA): TGCAGCGTCGATGGGGAGACCCGGACAGATACGCAGTATTTT.

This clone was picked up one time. The CDR3 reads CASSYGHTQYF. In nucleotides, the CDR3 is TGTGCCAGCAGTTACGGGCATACGCAGTATTTT. The V and J genes are TRBV27 and TRBJ2-3, with D unclear. The germline V gene has CDR1 MNHEY and CDR2 SMNVEV (reference sequence). Trimming pared 4 bases from V and 7 bases from J, leaving 6 bases between. The CDR3 is made up of 11 amino acids.

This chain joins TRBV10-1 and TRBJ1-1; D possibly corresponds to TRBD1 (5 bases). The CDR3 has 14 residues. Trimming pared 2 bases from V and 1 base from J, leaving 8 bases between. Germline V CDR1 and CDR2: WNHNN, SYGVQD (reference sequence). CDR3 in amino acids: CASSERGGNTEAFF. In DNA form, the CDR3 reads TGCGCCAGCAGTGAGCGGGGGGGGAACACTGAAGCTTTCTTT.

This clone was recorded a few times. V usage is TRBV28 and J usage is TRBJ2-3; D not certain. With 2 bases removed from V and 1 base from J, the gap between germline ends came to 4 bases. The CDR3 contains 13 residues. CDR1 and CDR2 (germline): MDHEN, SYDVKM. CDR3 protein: CASSLRGTDTQYF. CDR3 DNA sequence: TGTGCCAGCAGTTTACGGGGCACAGATACGCAGTATTTT.

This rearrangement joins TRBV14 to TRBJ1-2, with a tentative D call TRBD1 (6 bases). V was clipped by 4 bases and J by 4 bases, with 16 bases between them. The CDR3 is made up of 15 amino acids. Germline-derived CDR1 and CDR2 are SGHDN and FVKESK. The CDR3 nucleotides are TGTGCCAGCAGCCGGGGAAGCGGACAGTCCTATGGCTACACCTTC. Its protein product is CASSRGSGQSYGYTF.

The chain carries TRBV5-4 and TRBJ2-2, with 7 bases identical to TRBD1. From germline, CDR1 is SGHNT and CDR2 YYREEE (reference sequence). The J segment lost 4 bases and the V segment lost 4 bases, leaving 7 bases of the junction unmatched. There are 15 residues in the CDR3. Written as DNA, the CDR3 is TGTGCCAGCAGCGACCGACAGGGTCCCACCGGGGAGCTGTTTTTT. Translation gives CASSDRQGPTGELFF.

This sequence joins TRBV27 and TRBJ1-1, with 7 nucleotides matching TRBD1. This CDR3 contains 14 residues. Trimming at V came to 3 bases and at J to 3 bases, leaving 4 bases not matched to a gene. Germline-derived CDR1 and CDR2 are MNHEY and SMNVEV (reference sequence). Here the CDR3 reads CASSFRGVDTEAFF. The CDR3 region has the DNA TGTGCCAGCAGTTTCAGGGGGGTGGACACTGAAGCTTTCTTT.

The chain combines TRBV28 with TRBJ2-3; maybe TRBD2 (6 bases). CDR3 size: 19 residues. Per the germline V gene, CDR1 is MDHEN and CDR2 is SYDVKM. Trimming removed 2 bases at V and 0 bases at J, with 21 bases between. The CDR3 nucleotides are TGTGCCAGCAGTTTAACGACCCCCCCCACTAGCAGCAGCACAGATACGCAGTATTTT. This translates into CASSLTTPPTSSSTDTQYF.

This chain's CDR3 is CASSPRQGSGYTF. The DNA for the CDR3 is TGTGCCAGCAGCCCCCGACAGGGTTCTGGCTACACCTTC. V gene TRBV9 combines with J gene TRBJ1-2; 7 nucleotides line up with TRBD1. This CDR3 spans 13 amino acids. Germline-derived CDR1 and CDR2 are SGDLS and YYNGEE. The V gene end was trimmed by 4 bases and the J gene end by 7 bases; junction bases not matched to a gene: 7.

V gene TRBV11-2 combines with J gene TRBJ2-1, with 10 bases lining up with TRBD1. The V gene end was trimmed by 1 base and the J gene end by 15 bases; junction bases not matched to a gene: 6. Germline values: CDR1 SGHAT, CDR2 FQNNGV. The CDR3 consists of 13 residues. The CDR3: CASSLGDGQGVFF. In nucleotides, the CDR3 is TGTGCCAGCAGCTTAGGGGATGGACAGGGGGTGTTCTTC.

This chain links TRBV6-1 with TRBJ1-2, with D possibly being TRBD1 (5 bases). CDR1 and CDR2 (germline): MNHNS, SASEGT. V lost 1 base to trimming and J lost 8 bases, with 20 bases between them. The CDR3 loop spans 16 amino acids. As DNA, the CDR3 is TGTGCCAGCAGTGAAGATCGGGCAGGGCGACGGTCAGGCTACACCTTC. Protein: CASSEDRAGRRSGYTF.

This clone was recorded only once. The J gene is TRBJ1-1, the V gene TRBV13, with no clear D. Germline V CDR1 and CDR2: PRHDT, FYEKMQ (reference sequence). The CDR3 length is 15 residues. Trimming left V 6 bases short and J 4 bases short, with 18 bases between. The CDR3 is CASSSDLGRSTEAFF. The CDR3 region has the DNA TGTGCCAGCAGTTCGGACCTCGGCAGGTCCACTGAAGCTTTCTTT.

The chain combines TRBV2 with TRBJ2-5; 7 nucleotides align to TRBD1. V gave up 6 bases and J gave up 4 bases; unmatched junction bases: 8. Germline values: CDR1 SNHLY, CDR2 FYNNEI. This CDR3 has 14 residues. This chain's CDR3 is CASSLDRDPETQYF. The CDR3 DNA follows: TGTGCCAGCAGCTTAGACAGGGATCCAGAGACCCAGTACTTC.

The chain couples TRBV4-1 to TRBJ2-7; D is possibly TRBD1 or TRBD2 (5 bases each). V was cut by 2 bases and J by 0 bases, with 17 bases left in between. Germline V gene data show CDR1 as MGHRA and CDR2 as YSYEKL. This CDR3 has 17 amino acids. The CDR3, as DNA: TGCGCCAGCAGCCAAACGAAAGGGACGGCCGGCTCCTACGAGCAGTACTTC. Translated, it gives CASSQTKGTAGSYEQYF.

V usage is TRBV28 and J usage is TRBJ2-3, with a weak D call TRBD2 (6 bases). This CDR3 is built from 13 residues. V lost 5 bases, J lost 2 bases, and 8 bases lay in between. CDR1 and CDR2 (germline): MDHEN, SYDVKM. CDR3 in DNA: TGTGCCAGCAGTACGCGGGACACAGATACGCAGTATTTT. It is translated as CASSTRDTDTQYF.

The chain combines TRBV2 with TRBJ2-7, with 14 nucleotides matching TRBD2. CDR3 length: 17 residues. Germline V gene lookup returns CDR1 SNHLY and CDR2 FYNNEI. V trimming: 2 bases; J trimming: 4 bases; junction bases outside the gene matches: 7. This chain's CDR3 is CASSEHGLAGGRYEQYF. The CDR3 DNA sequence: TGTGCCAGCAGTGAACACGGACTAGCGGGAGGCAGGTACGAGCAGTACTTC.

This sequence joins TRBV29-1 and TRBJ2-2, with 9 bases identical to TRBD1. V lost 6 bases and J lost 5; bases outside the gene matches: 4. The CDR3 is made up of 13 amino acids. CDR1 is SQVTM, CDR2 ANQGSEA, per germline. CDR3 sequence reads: CSVDRGVTGELFF. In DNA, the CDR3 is TGCAGCGTCGACAGGGGGGTTACCGGGGAGCTGTTTTTT.

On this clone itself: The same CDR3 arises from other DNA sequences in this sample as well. In DNA, the CDR3 is TGTGCCAGCAGTTCGGGCAATGAGCAGTTCTTC. Protein sequence: CASSSGNEQFF. The chain carries TRBV27 and TRBJ2-1; D is undetermined. V lost 4 bases and J 6 bases, leaving 4 bases between the germline ends. The V gene's germline CDR1 is MNHEY and CDR2 SMNVEV (reference sequence). This CDR3 contains 11 residues.